A single sample is the source of the 23 T cell receptor beta chains below, sequenced in a study of blood T cell repertoires in COVID-19. Assay: immunoSEQ multiplex PCR; the TCRdb copy retains only in-frame clones and omits some. The profile covers roughly 350,000 clones, with about 90% appearing a single time and around 3.5% taken by the ten largest. The sequenced sample was peripheral blood. The origin of the receptors is a woman aged 18-35 years who had recovered from COVID-19.

The chain carries TRBV19 and TRBJ1-5; 7 bases map to TRBD1. V shed 1 base, J shed 1 base, and the junction held 7 bases outside the gene matches. The germline V gene has CDR1 LNHDA and CDR2 SQIVND (reference sequence). CDR3 size: 17 residues. The CDR3 region has the DNA TGTGCCAGTAGTATAGGGAGGGGGCCATGGAGCAATCAGCCCCAGCATTTT. It yields the protein CASSIGRGPWSNQPQHF.

The chain carries TRBV25-1 and TRBJ1-2, with D uncertain. Germline V lookup: CDR1 MGHDK, CDR2 SYGVNS. The ends were cut back, 0 bases at V and 9 bases at J, with 14 bases in the middle. CDR3 length: 14 amino acids. The CDR3 sequence is CASSEYGDSESYTF. CDR3 nucleotide sequence: TGTGCCAGCAGTGAATACGGGGATTCTGAAAGCTACACCTTC.

CDR3 loop: CASSLVRGTEAFF. The CDR3 DNA reads TGTGCCAGCAGTTTAGTCAGGGGGACTGAAGCTTTCTTT. This chain connects TRBV27 to TRBJ1-1; TRBD1 aligns across 7 bases. The CDR3 extends over 13 amino acids. V trimming: 2 bases; J trimming: 5 bases; junction bases outside the gene matches: 2. From germline, CDR1 is MNHEY and CDR2 SMNVEV (reference sequence).

This clone has more than one count but fewer than ten. The rearrangement joins TRBV7-8 to TRBJ2-1, with 8 bases matching TRBD2. J was trimmed by 4 bases and V by 4 bases; bases with no gene match: 6. The germline CDR1 and CDR2 sequences are SGHVS and FQNEAQ. The CDR3 extends over 15 amino acids. The CDR3 spells CASSSTTSGYNEQFF. The CDR3 DNA is TGTGCCAGCAGCTCCACAACTAGCGGTTACAATGAGCAGTTCTTC.

The V and J genes are TRBV7-8 and TRBJ2-7, with D unresolved. The V and J ends lost 5 bases and 6 bases respectively, with 8 bases between them. In germline, CDR1 is SGHVS, CDR2 FQNEAQ. The CDR3 totals 11 residues. The CDR3 region has the DNA TGTGCCAGCAGCCCCTCTACCGAGCAGTACGTC. Translated: CASSPSTEQYV.

The V gene is TRBV12-5, the J gene TRBJ2-3; TRBD2 matches 9 bases. Germline lookup yields CDR1 LGHNT and CDR2 FRNRAP. CDR3 size: 16 residues. V was clipped by 4 bases and J by 4 bases; unmatched bases: 9. The DNA for the CDR3 is TGTGCTAGTGGTTCCGCGCTAGCGGGACTTTCAGATACGCAGTATTTT. As protein: CASGSALAGLSDTQYF.

V and J are TRBV3-1 (or the pseudogene TRBV3-2) and TRBJ2-1, with TRBD2 matching over 10 bases. This CDR3 is built from 16 residues. Germline V gene data show CDR1 as LGHDT and CDR2 as YNNKEL (reference sequence). The J segment lost 4 bases and the V segment lost 3 bases, leaving 6 bases of the junction unmatched. Here the CDR3 DNA reads TGTGCCAGCAGCCAGGAACTAGCGGGACTTTACAATGAGCAGTTCTTC. This encodes CASSQELAGLYNEQFF.

This chain joins TRBV7-9 and TRBJ2-3, with 8 bases identical to TRBD1. Per the germline V gene, CDR1 is SEHNR and CDR2 is FQNEAQ (reference sequence). V lost 0 bases, J lost 1 base, and 6 bases stayed unmatched. The CDR3 extends over 17 amino acids. The CDR3 region has the DNA TGTGCCAGCAGCTTAGCCAGGACAGGGTTCGGCACAGATACGCAGTATTTT. Amino acid sequence: CASSLARTGFGTDTQYF.

Written as DNA, the CDR3 is TGTGCCAGCAGCTTAGCGCGGGGACAGGGGAATTACAATGAGCAGTTCTTC. Translation gives CASSLARGQGNYNEQFF. This chain links TRBV7-8 with TRBJ2-1; 10 bases agree with TRBD1. The CDR3 has 17 residues. The germline V gene encodes CDR1 SGHVS and CDR2 FQNEAQ. The V and J ends lost 0 bases and 4 bases, in that order; junction bases with no gene match: 6.

This clone was seen only once. This chain links TRBV7-2 with TRBJ2-1, with 9 nucleotides matching TRBD2. The CDR3 is 15 amino acids. V lost 3 bases to trimming and J lost 3 bases; unmatched junction nucleotides: 3. CDR1 and CDR2 from the germline V gene are SGHTA and FQGNSA. The CDR3 sequence is CASSFRTSDYNEQFF. DNA for the CDR3: TGTGCCAGCAGCTTCCGGACTAGCGACTACAATGAGCAGTTCTTC.

V gene TRBV24-1 combines with J gene TRBJ2-1; the D gene is possibly TRBD2 (6 bases). V was trimmed by 4 bases and J by 2 bases, leaving 14 bases between them. The V gene's germline CDR1 is KGHDR and CDR2 SFDVKD. The CDR3 is 16 residues long. The CDR3 coding sequence is TGTGCCACCAGTGACTCCCTTGCGGGACCCTACAATGAGCAGTTCTTC. Residues: CATSDSLAGPYNEQFF.

This chain links TRBV4-1 with TRBJ1-6; TRBD1 might be the D (5 bases). V lost 3 bases to trimming and J lost 3 bases, with 15 bases between them. This CDR3 has 17 residues. CDR1 is MGHRA, CDR2 YSYEKL, per germline. CDR3 bases: TGCGCCAGCAGCCACGCCGGGGGAGGGAGCTATAATTCACCCCTCCACTTT. Amino acids: CASSHAGGGSYNSPLHF.

The CDR3 protein is CASSFRGGGGGEETQYF. CDR3 DNA sequence: TGTGCCAGCAGCTTTAGAGGTGGAGGGGGCGGCGAAGAGACCCAGTACTTC. The V gene is TRBV11-2, the J gene TRBJ2-5, with D maybe TRBD1 (7 bases). This CDR3 is built from 17 residues. Germline V lookup: CDR1 SGHAT, CDR2 FQNNGV. With 3 bases removed from V and 3 bases from J, the gap between germline ends came to 20 bases.

The chain has TRBV6-5 and TRBJ1-6; 8 bases agree with TRBD1. The CDR3 is 13 amino acids. V lost 6 bases and J lost 7; bases outside the gene matches: 2. Germline V gene sequence: CDR1 MNHEY, CDR2 SVGAGI. For the CDR3, the DNA is TGTGCCAGCAGAGGACAGGGAAATTCACCCCTCCACTTT. Protein sequence: CASRGQGNSPLHF.

This chain uses TRBV18 with TRBJ1-4; D call uncertain. V was cut by 3 bases and J by 3 bases, with 8 bases left in between. The germline gives CDR1 KGHSH, CDR2 LQKENI. CDR3 length equals 14 residues. The CDR3 nucleotides are TGTGCCAGCTCACCGGAGATATCTAATGAAAAACTGTTTTTT. Encoded protein: CASSPEISNEKLFF.

This clone was counted a single time. The chain employs TRBV18 and TRBJ2-2; no definite D call. Trimming removed 3 bases at V and 4 bases at J, with 15 bases between. There are 16 residues in the CDR3. Germline CDR1 reads KGHSH; CDR2 reads LQKENI. The CDR3 spells CASSPLDFVSTGELFF. CDR3 sequence (DNA): TGTGCCAGCTCACCCCTCGACTTTGTAAGCACCGGGGAGCTGTTTTTT.

This chain connects TRBV20-1 to TRBJ2-1, with D maybe TRBD2 (6 bases). The V end was cut by 8 bases, the J end by 7 bases, with 12 bases between. The CDR3 consists of 11 residues. CDR1 is DFQATT, CDR2 SNEGSKA, per germline (reference sequence). This chain's CDR3 is CSTTSFNEQFF. CDR3 nucleotides: TGCAGTACTACTAGCTTTAATGAGCAGTTCTTC.

As to this clone: The sample has other DNA sequences that encode this CDR3 too. This rearrangement joins TRBV27 to TRBJ1-6; D is ambiguous. V lost 0 bases and J 9 bases, leaving 6 bases between the germline ends. The length of the CDR3 is 13 residues. CDR1 and CDR2 from the germline V gene are MNHEY and SMNVEV (reference sequence). In nucleotides, the CDR3 is TGTGCCAGCAGTTTATCAGCGAGTTCACCCCTCCACTTT. Amino acid sequence: CASSLSASSPLHF.

This chain joins TRBV19 and TRBJ2-3, with TRBD1 matching 11 bases. The trim removed 6 bases at V and 4 bases at J, leaving 3 bases unmatched. The CDR3 loop spans 14 amino acids. Per the germline V gene, CDR1 is LNHDA and CDR2 is SQIVND (reference sequence). This CDR3 reads CASRPGQGADTQYF. CDR3 nucleotides: TGTGCCAGTAGACCGGGACAGGGGGCAGATACGCAGTATTTT.

J is TRBJ2-1 and V is TRBV18, with D maybe TRBD2 (5 bases). CDR1 and CDR2 (germline): KGHSH, LQKENI. Trimming cost V 1 base and J 5 bases, with 15 bases left between them. There are 16 residues in the CDR3. DNA for the CDR3: TGTGCCAGCTCACCACGGGCGCTAGCCCACAACAATGAGCAGTTCTTC. Translation: CASSPRALAHNNEQFF.

The chain uses TRBV18 and TRBJ1-4; the D gene is possibly TRBD1 (6 bases). CDR3 length: 16 residues. Germline V CDR1 and CDR2: KGHSH, LQKENI. V lost 2 bases and J 3 bases, leaving 13 bases between the germline ends. The CDR3 loop reads CASSPTPTGSNEKLFF. CDR3 bases: TGTGCCAGCTCACCAACCCCGACAGGCTCTAATGAAAAACTGTTTTTT.

As to this clone: A junction end diverges from the germline sequence, so it may reflect a read error. The rearrangement joins TRBV6-1 to TRBJ1-1, with D tentatively TRBD1 (6 bases). The length of the CDR3 is 16 residues. Germline CDR1 MNHNS, CDR2 SASEGT. Here the CDR3 reads CASSEGGHPRRAEAFF. CDR3 bases: TGTGCCAGCAGCGAAGGGGGACACCCTAGACGCGCTGAAGCTTTCTTT.

The chain carries TRBV12-3 or TRBV12-4 and TRBJ2-1, with D perhaps matching TRBD1 (6 bases). Trimming removed 4 bases from V and 8 bases from J, with 12 bases in between. The CDR3 extends over 13 amino acids. This CDR3 is CASSWDKGYEQFF. The DNA of the CDR3 is TGTGCCAGCAGTTGGGACAAGGGCTATGAGCAGTTCTTC.